This T cell receptor (beta chain) was captured by sequencing in a study of cytomegalovirus exposure and HLA in healthy donors. The donors were part of the roughly 120-subject validation cohort, which stood apart from the roughly 700-subject first cohort. Here immunoSEQ multiplex PCR was the method, and the copy in TCRdb shows in-frame clones only, minus some. The sample shows 150,000 or so clones, 86% of them seen only once. Sequencing was carried out using PBMCs. The TCR comes from a man younger than 35 in good health and CMV-seropositive.

In nucleotides, the CDR3 is TGTGCCAGCAGTTGGAGCAGGGAGGTCGAGCAGTACTTC. This sequence encodes CASSWSREVEQYF. This chain connects TRBV6-5 to TRBJ2-7; possibly TRBD2 for D (6 bases). Germline values: CDR1 MNHEY, CDR2 SVGAGI. CDR3 size: 13 residues. The V end was cut by 4 bases, the J end by 6 bases, with 13 bases between.